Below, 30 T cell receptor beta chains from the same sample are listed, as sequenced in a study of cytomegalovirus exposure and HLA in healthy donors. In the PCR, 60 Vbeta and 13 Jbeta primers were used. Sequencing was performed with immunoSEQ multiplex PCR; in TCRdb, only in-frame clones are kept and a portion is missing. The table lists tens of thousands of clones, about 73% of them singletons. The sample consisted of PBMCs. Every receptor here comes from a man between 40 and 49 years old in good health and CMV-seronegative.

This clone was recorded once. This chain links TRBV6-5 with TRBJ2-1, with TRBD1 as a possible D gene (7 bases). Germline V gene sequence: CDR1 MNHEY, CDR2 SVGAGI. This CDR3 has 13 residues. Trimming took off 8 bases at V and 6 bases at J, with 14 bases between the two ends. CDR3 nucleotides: TGTGCCAGCCAGGGGGGTAAGGTCAATGAGCAGTTCTTC. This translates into CASQGGKVNEQFF.

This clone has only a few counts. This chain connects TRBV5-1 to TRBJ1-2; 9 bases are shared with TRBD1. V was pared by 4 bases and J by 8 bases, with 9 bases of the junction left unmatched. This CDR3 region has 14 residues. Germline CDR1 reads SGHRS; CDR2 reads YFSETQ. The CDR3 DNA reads TGCGCCAGCAGCGAATTCAGGACAGGGGTCGGCTACACCTTC. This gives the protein CASSEFRTGVGYTF.

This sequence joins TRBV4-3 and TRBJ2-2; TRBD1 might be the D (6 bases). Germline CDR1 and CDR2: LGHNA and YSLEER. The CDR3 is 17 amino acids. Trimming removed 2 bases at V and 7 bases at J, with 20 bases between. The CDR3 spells CASSQNSIGGPGGELFF. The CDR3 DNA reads TGCGCCAGCAGCCAAAACTCTATTGGGGGCCCGGGCGGGGAGCTGTTTTTT.

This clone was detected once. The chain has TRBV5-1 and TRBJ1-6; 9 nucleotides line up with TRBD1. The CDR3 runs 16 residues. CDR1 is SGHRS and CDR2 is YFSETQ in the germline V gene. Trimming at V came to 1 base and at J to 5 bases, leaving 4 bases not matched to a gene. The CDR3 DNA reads TGCGCCAGCAGCTTGACACAGGGGGCTAATAATTCACCCCTCCACTTT. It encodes CASSLTQGANNSPLHF.

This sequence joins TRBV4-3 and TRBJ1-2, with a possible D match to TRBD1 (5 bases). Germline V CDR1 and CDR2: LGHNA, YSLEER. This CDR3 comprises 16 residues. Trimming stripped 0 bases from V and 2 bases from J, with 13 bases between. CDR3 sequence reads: CASSQDSGAGNYGYTF. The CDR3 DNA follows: TGCGCCAGCAGCCAAGATTCTGGCGCAGGGAACTATGGCTACACCTTC.

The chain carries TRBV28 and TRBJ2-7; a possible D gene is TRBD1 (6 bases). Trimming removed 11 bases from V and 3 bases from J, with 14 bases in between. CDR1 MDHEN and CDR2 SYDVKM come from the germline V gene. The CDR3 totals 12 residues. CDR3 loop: CASTGTYYEQYF. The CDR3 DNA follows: TGTGCCTCAACAGGGACCTACTACGAGCAGTACTTC.

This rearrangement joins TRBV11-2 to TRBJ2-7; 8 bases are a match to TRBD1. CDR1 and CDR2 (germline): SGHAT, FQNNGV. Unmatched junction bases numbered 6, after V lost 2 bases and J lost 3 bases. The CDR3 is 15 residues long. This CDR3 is CASSLSVTGGYEQYF. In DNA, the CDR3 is TGTGCCAGCAGCTTAAGTGTAACAGGGGGCTACGAGCAGTACTTC. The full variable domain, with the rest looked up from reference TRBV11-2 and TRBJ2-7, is EAGVAQSPRYKIIEKRQSVAFWCNPISGHATLYWYQQILGQGPKLLIQFQNNGVVDDSQLPKDRFSAERLKGVDSTLKIQPAKLEDSAVYLCASSLSVTGGYEQYFGPGTRLTVT.

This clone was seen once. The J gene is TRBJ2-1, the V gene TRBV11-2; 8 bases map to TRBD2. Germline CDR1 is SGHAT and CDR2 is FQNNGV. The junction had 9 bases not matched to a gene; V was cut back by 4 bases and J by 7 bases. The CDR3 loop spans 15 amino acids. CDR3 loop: CASSSLRGGINEQFF. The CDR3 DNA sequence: TGTGCCAGCAGCTCTCTCCGGGGGGGAATTAATGAGCAGTTCTTC.

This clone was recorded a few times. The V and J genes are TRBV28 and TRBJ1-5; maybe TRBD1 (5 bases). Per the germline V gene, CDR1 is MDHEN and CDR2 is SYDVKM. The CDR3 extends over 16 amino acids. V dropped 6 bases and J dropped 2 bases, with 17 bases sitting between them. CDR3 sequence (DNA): TGTGCCAGCAGCCGAAAAGCGGGGGTCGGCAATCAGCCCCAGCATTTT. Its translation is CASSRKAGVGNQPQHF. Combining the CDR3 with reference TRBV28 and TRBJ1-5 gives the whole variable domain DVKVTQSSRYLVKRTGEKVFLECVQDMDHENMFWYRQDPGLGLRLIYFSYDVKMKEKGDIPEGYSVSREKKERFSLILESASTNQTSMYLCASSRKAGVGNQPQHFGDGTRLSIL.

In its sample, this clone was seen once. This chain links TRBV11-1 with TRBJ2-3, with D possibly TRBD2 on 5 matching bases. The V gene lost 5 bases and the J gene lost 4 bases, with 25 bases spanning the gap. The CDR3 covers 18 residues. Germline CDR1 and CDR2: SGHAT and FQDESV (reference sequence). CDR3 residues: CASSPTNLALGSPDTQYF. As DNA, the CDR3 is TGTGCCAGCAGCCCAACTAACCTAGCTTTGGGTTCCCCAGATACGCAGTATTTT.

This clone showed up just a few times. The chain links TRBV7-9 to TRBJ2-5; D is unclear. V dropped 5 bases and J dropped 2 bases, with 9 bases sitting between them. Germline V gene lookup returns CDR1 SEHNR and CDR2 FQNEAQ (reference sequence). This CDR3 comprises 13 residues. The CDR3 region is CASSTTEQETQYF. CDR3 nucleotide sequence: TGTGCCAGCAGCACCACAGAGCAAGAGACCCAGTACTTC.

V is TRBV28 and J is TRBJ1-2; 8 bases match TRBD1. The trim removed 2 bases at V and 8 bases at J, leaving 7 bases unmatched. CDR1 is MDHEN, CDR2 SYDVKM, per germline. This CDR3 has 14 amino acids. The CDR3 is CASSLPLTGEGYTF. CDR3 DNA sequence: TGTGCCAGCAGTTTACCCCTGACAGGGGAAGGCTACACCTTC.

The DNA for the CDR3 is TGTGCCAGCAGCGCCCGGGCAGGCGGGAGCACAGATACGCAGTATTTT. Its translation: CASSARAGGSTDTQYF. The rearrangement joins TRBV9 to TRBJ2-3; D possibly corresponds to TRBD2 (5 bases). Per germline, CDR1 SGDLS and CDR2 YYNGEE. Deletions cut 3 bases from V and 0 bases from J, with 14 bases between. The CDR3 spans 16 residues.

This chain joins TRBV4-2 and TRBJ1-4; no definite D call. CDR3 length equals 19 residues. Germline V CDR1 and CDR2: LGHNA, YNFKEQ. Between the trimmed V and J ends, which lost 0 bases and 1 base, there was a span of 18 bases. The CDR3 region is CASSQDRLGITRTNEKLFF. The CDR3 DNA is TGTGCCAGCAGCCAAGATAGACTCGGGATTACGAGAACTAATGAAAAACTGTTTTTT.

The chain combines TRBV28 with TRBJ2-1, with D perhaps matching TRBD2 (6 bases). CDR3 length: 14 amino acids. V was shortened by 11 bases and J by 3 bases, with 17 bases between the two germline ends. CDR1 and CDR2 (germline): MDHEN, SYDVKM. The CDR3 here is CAWRGPSVYNEQFF. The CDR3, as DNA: TGTGCCTGGAGGGGACCGTCGGTCTACAATGAGCAGTTCTTC.

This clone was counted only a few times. The chain's CDR3 is CSVGPQGARSYGYTF. CDR3 coding DNA: TGCAGCGTTGGTCCCCAGGGGGCGCGGAGCTATGGCTACACCTTC. V usage is TRBV29-1 and J usage is TRBJ1-2; 8 bases fit TRBD1. Germline CDR1 reads SQVTM; CDR2 reads ANQGSEA. The length of the CDR3 is 15 residues. V lost 4 bases and J lost 4; bases outside the gene matches: 11.

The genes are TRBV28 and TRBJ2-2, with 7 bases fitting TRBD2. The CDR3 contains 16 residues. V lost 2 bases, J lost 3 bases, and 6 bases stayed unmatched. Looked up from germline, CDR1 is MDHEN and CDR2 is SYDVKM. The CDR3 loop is CASSLLAGVDTGELFF. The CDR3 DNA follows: TGTGCCAGCAGTTTACTGGCGGGAGTCGACACCGGGGAGCTGTTTTTT.

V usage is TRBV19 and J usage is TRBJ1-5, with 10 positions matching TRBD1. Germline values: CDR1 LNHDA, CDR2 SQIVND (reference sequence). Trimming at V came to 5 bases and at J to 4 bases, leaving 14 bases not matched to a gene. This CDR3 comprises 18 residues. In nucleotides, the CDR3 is TGTGCCAGTAGTCTTCAGACAGGGGGCAGGGTGGCTAATCAGCCCCAGCATTTT. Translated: CASSLQTGGRVANQPQHF.

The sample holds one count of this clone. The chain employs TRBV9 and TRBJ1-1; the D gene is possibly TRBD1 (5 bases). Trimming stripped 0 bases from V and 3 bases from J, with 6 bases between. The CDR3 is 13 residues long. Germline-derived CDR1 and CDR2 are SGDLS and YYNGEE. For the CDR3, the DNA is TGTGCCAGCAGCGTAGGGGGGGACACTGAAGCTTTCTTT. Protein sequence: CASSVGGDTEAFF.

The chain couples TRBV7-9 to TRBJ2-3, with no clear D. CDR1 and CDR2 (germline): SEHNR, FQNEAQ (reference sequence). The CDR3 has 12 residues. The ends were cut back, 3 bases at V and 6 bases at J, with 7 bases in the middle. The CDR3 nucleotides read TGTGCCAGCAGCTTTGCCGGGGATACGCAGTATTTT. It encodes CASSFAGDTQYF.

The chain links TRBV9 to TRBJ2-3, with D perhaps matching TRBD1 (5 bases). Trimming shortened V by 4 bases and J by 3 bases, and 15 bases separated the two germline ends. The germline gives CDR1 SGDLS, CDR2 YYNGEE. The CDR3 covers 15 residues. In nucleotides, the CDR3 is TGTGCCAGCAGCCCCCACGTACAGGCAACAGATACGCAGTATTTT. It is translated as CASSPHVQATDTQYF.

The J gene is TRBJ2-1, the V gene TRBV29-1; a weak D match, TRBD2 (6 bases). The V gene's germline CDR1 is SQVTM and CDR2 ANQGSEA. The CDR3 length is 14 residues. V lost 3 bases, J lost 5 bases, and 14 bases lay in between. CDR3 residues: CSVDGGKGNNEQFF. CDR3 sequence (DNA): TGCAGCGTTGATGGAGGGAAGGGCAACAATGAGCAGTTCTTC.

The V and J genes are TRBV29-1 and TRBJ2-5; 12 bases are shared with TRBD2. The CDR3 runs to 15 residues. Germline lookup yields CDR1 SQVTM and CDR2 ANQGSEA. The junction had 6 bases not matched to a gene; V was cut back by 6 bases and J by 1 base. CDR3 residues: CSVLGLAGLQETQYF. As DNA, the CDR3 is TGCAGCGTCCTCGGACTAGCGGGACTCCAAGAGACCCAGTACTTC.

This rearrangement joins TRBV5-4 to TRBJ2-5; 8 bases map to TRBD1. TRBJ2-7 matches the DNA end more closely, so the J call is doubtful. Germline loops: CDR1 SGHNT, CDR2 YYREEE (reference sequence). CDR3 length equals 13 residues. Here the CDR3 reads CASSSGQGYEQYF. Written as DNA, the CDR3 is TGTGCCAGCAGCTCCGGACAGGGCTACGAGCAGTACTTC.

CDR3 protein: CASSGGTVTGELFF. CDR3 DNA sequence: TGTGCCAGCAGTGGGGGGACAGTCACCGGGGAGCTGTTTTTT. The V gene is TRBV2, the J gene TRBJ2-2; 7 bases fit TRBD1. The V and J ends lost 4 bases and 4 bases, in that order; junction bases with no gene match: 3. The CDR3 totals 14 residues. The germline CDR1 and CDR2 sequences are SNHLY and FYNNEI.

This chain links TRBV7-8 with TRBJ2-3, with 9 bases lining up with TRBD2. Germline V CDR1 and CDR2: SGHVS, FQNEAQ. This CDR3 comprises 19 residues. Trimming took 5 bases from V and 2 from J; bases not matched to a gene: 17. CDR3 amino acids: CASSLRPTGASGVTDTQYF. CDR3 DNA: TGTGCCAGCAGCCTCAGGCCCACAGGGGCTAGCGGGGTCACAGATACGCAGTATTTT. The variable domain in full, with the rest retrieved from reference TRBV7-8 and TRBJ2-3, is GAGVSQSPRYKVAKRGQDVALRCDPISGHVSLFWYQQALGQGPEFLTYFQNEAQLDKSGLPSDRFFAERPEGSVSTLKIQRTQQEDSAVYLCASSLRPTGASGVTDTQYFGPGTRLTVL.

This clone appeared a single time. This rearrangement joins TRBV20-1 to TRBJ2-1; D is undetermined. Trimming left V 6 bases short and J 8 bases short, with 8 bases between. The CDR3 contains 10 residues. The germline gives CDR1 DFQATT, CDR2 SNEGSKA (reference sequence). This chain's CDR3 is CSATRDEQFF. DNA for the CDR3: TGCAGTGCGACTCGCGATGAGCAGTTCTTC.

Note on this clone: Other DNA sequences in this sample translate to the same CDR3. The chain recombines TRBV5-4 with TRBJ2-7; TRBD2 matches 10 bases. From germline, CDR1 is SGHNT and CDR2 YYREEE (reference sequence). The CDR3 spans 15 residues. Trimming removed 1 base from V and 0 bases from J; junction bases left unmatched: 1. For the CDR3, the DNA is TGTGCCAGCAGCTTGCGGACTAGCGGCTCCTACGAGCAGTACTTC. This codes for CASSLRTSGSYEQYF.

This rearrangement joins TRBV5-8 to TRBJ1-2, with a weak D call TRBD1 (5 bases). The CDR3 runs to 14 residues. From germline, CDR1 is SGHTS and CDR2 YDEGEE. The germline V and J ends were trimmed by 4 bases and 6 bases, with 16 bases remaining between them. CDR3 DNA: TGTGCCAGCAGCCCGGACATCGGGTCACATGGCTACACCTTC. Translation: CASSPDIGSHGYTF. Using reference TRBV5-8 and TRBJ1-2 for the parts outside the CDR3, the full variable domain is EAGVTQSPTHLIKTRGQQATLRCSPISGHTSVYWYQQALGLGLQFLLWYDEGEERNRGNFPPRFSGRQFPNYSSELNVNALELEDSALYLCASSPDIGSHGYTFGSGTRLTVV.

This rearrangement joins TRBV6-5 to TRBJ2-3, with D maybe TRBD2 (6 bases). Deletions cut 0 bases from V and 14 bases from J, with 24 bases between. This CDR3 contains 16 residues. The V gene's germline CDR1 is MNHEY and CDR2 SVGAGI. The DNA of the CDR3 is TGTGCCAGCAGTTACTCCGGGACTTCCCCAATCACCTACCGGTATTTT. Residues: CASSYSGTSPITYRYF.